One and the same sample provided the 2 T cell receptor beta chains below, sequenced in a study of T cells in Graves' hyperthyroidism and ophthalmopathy. Amplified TCR beta CDR3 regions derived from RNA transcripts. When the TCR CDR3 underwent first-round RT-PCR, the HTBI primer set was used. Each CDR3 protein gets one entry after TCRdb re-called the multiplex PCR reads with MiXCR. The sample has 550,000 to 600,000 distinct CDR3 sequences, approximately 15% seen once. The sample was blood. The receptors derive from a young woman with Graves' hyperthyroidism.

The rearrangement uses TRBV19 and TRBJ1-2; 9 nucleotides line up with TRBD1. Germline CDR1 and CDR2: LNHDA and SQIVND (reference sequence). The CDR3 length is 16 residues. V lost 3 bases to trimming and J lost 8 bases; unmatched junction nucleotides: 13. This chain's CDR3 is CASSIWAGQGMNGYTF. CDR3 sequence (DNA): TGTGCCAGTAGTATTTGGGCCGGACAGGGGATGAACGGCTACACCTTC.

This clonotype was picked up a small number of times. The chain uses TRBV7-6 and TRBJ2-1; D may be TRBD2 (6 bases). CDR3 size: 12 residues. V was pared by 1 base and J by 12 bases, with 10 bases between. CDR1 is SGHVS and CDR2 is FNYEAQ in the germline V gene. This CDR3 is CASSLGGAGQFF. The CDR3 region has the DNA TGTGCCAGCAGCTTAGGGGGAGCGGGGCAGTTCTTC.